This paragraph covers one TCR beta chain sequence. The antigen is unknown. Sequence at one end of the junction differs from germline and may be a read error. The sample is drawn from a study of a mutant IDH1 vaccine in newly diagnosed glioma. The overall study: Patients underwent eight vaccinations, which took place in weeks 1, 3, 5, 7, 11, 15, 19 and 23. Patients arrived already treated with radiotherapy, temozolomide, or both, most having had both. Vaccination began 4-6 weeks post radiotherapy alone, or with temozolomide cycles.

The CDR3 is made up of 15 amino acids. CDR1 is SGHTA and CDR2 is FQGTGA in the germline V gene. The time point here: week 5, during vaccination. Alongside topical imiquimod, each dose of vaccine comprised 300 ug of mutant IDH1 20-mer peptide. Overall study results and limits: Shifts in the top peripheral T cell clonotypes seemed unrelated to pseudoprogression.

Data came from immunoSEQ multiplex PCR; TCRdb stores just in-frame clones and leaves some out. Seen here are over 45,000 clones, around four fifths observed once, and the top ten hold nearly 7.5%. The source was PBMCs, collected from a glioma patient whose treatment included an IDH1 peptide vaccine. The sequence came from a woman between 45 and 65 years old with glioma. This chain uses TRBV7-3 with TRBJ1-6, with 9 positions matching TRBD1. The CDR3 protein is CASSYGTGFISPQDF. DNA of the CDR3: TGTGCCAGCAGCTATGGGACAGGGTTTATCTCCCCCCAGGACTTT.